The 20 T cell receptor beta chains below were found in one sample sequenced in a study of T cell responses to AZD1222 COVID-19 vaccine. Profiled with immunoSEQ multiplex PCR; TCRdb holds only in-frame clones, not every one. The repertoire holds 120,000 or so clones, about 86% seen once, with approximately 15% in the top ten. The sequencing used peripheral blood, collected 28 days after the second AZD1222 dose. Source of these receptors: an adult who received the AZD1222 COVID-19 vaccine.

J is TRBJ2-7 and V is TRBV7-9, with D possibly TRBD1 on 6 matching bases. The CDR3 totals 14 residues. V was pared by 1 base and J by 3 bases, with 10 bases between. Germline-derived CDR1 and CDR2 are SEHNR and FQNEAQ (reference sequence). The chain's CDR3 is CASSLEQGNYEQYF. In nucleotides, the CDR3 is TGTGCCAGCAGCTTAGAACAGGGAAACTACGAGCAGTACTTC.

The V and J genes are TRBV28 and TRBJ1-1; D is uncertain. CDR3 length: 11 residues. CDR1 and CDR2 from the germline V gene are MDHEN and SYDVKM. Trimming stripped 3 bases from V and 9 bases from J, with 8 bases between. The CDR3 DNA sequence: TGTGCCAGCAGTTTGATTGGGAAAGCTTTCTTT. Its protein is CASSLIGKAFF.

This clone was seen only a few times. V is TRBV5-1 and J is TRBJ1-2; a weak D match, TRBD1 (5 bases). CDR3 size: 15 residues. V lost 3 bases, J lost 3 bases, and 15 bases lay in between. Germline CDR1 and CDR2: SGHRS and YFSETQ. The CDR3 sequence: CASSYQGSNDYGYTF. For the CDR3, the DNA is TGCGCCAGCAGCTACCAGGGATCGAACGACTATGGCTACACCTTC.

The chain combines TRBV3-1 (or the pseudogene TRBV3-2) with TRBJ2-7; D unresolved. Germline loops: CDR1 LGHDT, CDR2 YNNKEL (reference sequence). CDR3 length: 14 residues. V was trimmed by 0 bases and J by 0 bases, leaving 6 bases between them. In nucleotides, the CDR3 is TGTGCCAGCAGCCAAGACTGGGGCTCCTACGAGCAGTACTTC. Protein sequence: CASSQDWGSYEQYF.

The V and J genes are TRBV3-1 (or the pseudogene TRBV3-2) and TRBJ1-5; 7 positions agree with TRBD1. Trimming cost V 6 bases and J 10 bases; bases outside gene matches: 9. Germline V gene data show CDR1 as LGHDT and CDR2 as YNNKEL (reference sequence). The CDR3 spans 13 residues. The CDR3: CASSSDRVGPQHF. CDR3 nucleotide sequence: TGTGCCAGCAGTTCCGACAGGGTAGGACCCCAGCATTTT.

V usage is TRBV6-1 and J usage is TRBJ1-1; TRBD1 might be the D (6 bases). The CDR3 has 17 amino acids. Deletions cut 3 bases from V and 0 bases from J, with 17 bases between. Germline V CDR1 and CDR2: MNHNS, SASEGT. In DNA, the CDR3 is TGTGCCAGCAGTGACAACAGGGCAACTCTGATGAACACTGAAGCTTTCTTT. This encodes CASSDNRATLMNTEAFF.

This chain uses TRBV27 with TRBJ2-3, with unresolved D. With 1 base removed from V and 4 bases from J, the gap between germline ends came to 6 bases. Germline CDR1 reads MNHEY; CDR2 reads SMNVEV (reference sequence). This CDR3 region has 13 residues. CDR3 DNA sequence: TGTGCCAGCAGTTTATTAGAGGCAGATACGCAGTATTTT. Protein sequence: CASSLLEADTQYF.

This chain connects TRBV5-1 to TRBJ1-1; D unclear. Germline V gives CDR1 SGHRS, CDR2 YFSETQ. The length of the CDR3 is 14 residues. Trimming stripped 0 bases from V and 0 bases from J, with 6 bases between. The CDR3 spells CASSLVSVNTEAFF. CDR3 DNA: TGCGCCAGCAGCTTGGTTTCGGTGAACACTGAAGCTTTCTTT.

This sequence joins TRBV10-3 and TRBJ1-2; 7 nucleotides agree with TRBD1. Germline V gene sequence: CDR1 ENHRY, CDR2 SYGVKD. The CDR3 consists of 11 residues. Losses at the gene ends were 11 bases for V and 4 bases for J; bases not matched to a gene: 4. CDR3 bases: TGTGCCCTGGGACAGCGCTATGGCTACACCTTC. This encodes CALGQRYGYTF.

This sequence joins TRBV5-1 and TRBJ2-3, with a weak D call TRBD1 (5 bases). This CDR3 spans 16 amino acids. Germline CDR1 is SGHRS and CDR2 is YFSETQ. The V gene lost 0 bases and the J gene lost 2 bases, with 13 bases spanning the gap. CDR3: CASSLGTSTFTDTQYF. CDR3 sequence (DNA): TGCGCCAGCAGCTTGGGGACATCGACTTTCACAGATACGCAGTATTTT.

The chain has TRBV7-9 and TRBJ1-6; a possible D gene is TRBD1 (6 bases). The germline V and J ends were trimmed by 5 bases and 3 bases, with 11 bases remaining between them. CDR3 length: 15 amino acids. The germline CDR1 and CDR2 sequences are SEHNR and FQNEAQ (reference sequence). CDR3: CASSDRRGYNSPLHF. CDR3 in DNA: TGTGCCAGCAGCGATCGCAGGGGCTATAATTCACCCCTCCACTTT.

In DNA, the CDR3 is TGTGCCAGCAGCTTAGGGGGGCAGGGGAACACTGAAGCTTTCTTT. It specifies CASSLGGQGNTEAFF. This chain joins TRBV7-9 and TRBJ1-1; D possibly corresponds to TRBD1 (6 bases). V lost 1 base to trimming and J lost 1 base, with 10 bases between them. This CDR3 has 15 amino acids. The germline CDR1 and CDR2 sequences are SEHNR and FQNEAQ (reference sequence).

The CDR3 coding sequence is TGTGCCAGCAGCCCCTGGACTGCGAGGGCGCAGTATTTT. This encodes CASSPWTARAQYF. The chain is built from TRBV7-2 and TRBJ2-3; TRBD2 might be the D (5 bases). The ends were cut back, 5 bases at V and 10 bases at J, with 16 bases in the middle. Per the germline V gene, CDR1 is SGHTA and CDR2 is FQGNSA. The CDR3 is 13 residues long.

The chain combines TRBV28 with TRBJ1-6; D is unclear. Germline V gene lookup returns CDR1 MDHEN and CDR2 SYDVKM. The V gene lost 8 bases and the J gene lost 6 bases, with 23 bases spanning the gap. The CDR3 spans 17 residues. The CDR3 sequence is CASGSDPRGTGNSPLHF. CDR3 sequence (DNA): TGTGCCAGCGGCTCCGACCCTCGTGGAACTGGTAATTCACCCCTCCACTTT.

The chain is built from TRBV7-3 and TRBJ1-1; D gene uncertain. CDR3 size: 16 residues. Germline lookup yields CDR1 SGHTA and CDR2 FQGTGA. V was clipped by 0 bases and J by 0 bases, with 11 bases between them. The CDR3 region is CASSLTYRNLNTEAFF. CDR3 bases: TGTGCCAGCAGCTTAACGTATCGGAACCTGAACACTGAAGCTTTCTTT.

This CDR3 is CATSPGTGAYEQYF. The CDR3 nucleotides are TGTGCCACCAGTCCCGGGACAGGGGCCTACGAGCAGTACTTC. J is TRBJ2-7 and V is TRBV24-1; 10 bases line up with TRBD1. The J segment lost 2 bases and the V segment lost 6 bases, leaving 3 bases of the junction unmatched. The length of the CDR3 is 14 residues. Germline CDR1 is KGHDR and CDR2 is SFDVKD.

The chain joins TRBV5-1 to TRBJ2-3; maybe TRBD2 (6 bases). The length of the CDR3 is 18 residues. The V gene's germline CDR1 is SGHRS and CDR2 YFSETQ. V shed 5 bases and J shed 0 bases, with 22 bases lying between them. The CDR3 nucleotides read TGCGCCAGCAGGCTTGGGAGCGGGCTTACTACTAGCACAGATACGCAGTATTTT. This sequence encodes CASRLGSGLTTSTDTQYF. The whole variable domain, remainder taken from reference TRBV5-1 and TRBJ2-3, is KAGVTQTPRYLIKTRGQQVTLSCSPISGHRSVSWYQQTPGQGLQFLFEYFSETQRNKGNFPGRFSGRQFSNSRSEMNVSTLELGDSALYLCASRLGSGLTTSTDTQYFGPGTRLTVL.

The sample holds one count of this clone. V gene TRBV27 combines with J gene TRBJ1-1; D remains unclear. Germline V gene lookup returns CDR1 MNHEY and CDR2 SMNVEV (reference sequence). The length of the CDR3 is 13 residues. V lost 1 base to trimming and J lost 1 base, with 4 bases between them. For the CDR3, the DNA is TGTGCCAGCAGTTTATTCAAGAACACTGAAGCTTTCTTT. Its protein is CASSLFKNTEAFF.

In this sample, this clone turned up a few times. This chain joins TRBV28 and TRBJ1-1, with unresolved D. The ends were cut back, 6 bases at V and 1 base at J, with 12 bases in the middle. CDR1 and CDR2 from the germline V gene are MDHEN and SYDVKM. This CDR3 comprises 14 residues. The CDR3 DNA sequence: TGTGCCAGCAGCCCTACCTTGAGGAACACTGAAGCTTTCTTT. It translates to CASSPTLRNTEAFF.

This chain uses TRBV7-3 with TRBJ1-2, with D unresolved. CDR3 length: 11 residues. The germline V gene has CDR1 SGHTA and CDR2 FQGTGA. V was trimmed by 4 bases and J by 8 bases, leaving 8 bases between them. The CDR3 bases are TGTGCCAGCAGCTCCGGAGGGGGCTACACCTTC. Translating gives CASSSGGGYTF.